Listed here are 4 T cell receptor beta chains from one sample, sequenced in a study of T-cell memory formation after mild COVID-19. TCRdb called the 5' RACE reads again in MiXCR, with one record for every CDR3 protein. The sample carries around 500,000 distinct CDR3 sequences, roughly 20% recorded once. Sequenced: PBMCs or a T cell subset sorted from them (not recorded which). All receptors derive from an adult woman who had mild COVID-19 (a few samples of this study predate the infection). Cell type and time point are not known.

V usage is TRBV15 and J usage is TRBJ2-7, with 8 bases identical to TRBD2. The CDR3 is 15 residues long. V lost 3 bases, J lost 4 bases, and 8 bases stayed unmatched. Germline CDR1 LNHNV, CDR2 YYDKDF (reference sequence). CDR3 DNA sequence: TGTGCCACCAGCAGCCCGGGACTAGGTAAATACGAGCAGTACTTC. Translated: CATSSPGLGKYEQYF. Filled out from reference TRBV15 and TRBJ2-7, the complete variable domain reads DAMVIQNPRYQVTQFGKPVTLSCSQTLNHNVMYWYQQKSSQAPKLLFHYYDKDFNNEADTPDNFQSRRPNTSFCFLDIRSPGLGDTAMYLCATSSPGLGKYEQYFGPGTRLTVT.

This clonotype was picked up many times. V is TRBV4-2 and J is TRBJ2-3; 13 bases map to TRBD2. CDR1 is LGHNA, CDR2 YNFKEQ, per germline. With 0 bases clipped from V and 5 bases from J, the junction kept 2 bases outside the gene matches. The CDR3 is 16 residues long. For the CDR3, the DNA is TGTGCCAGCAGCCAAGAGACTAGCGGGGGGCTAGATACGCAGTATTTT. Translated: CASSQETSGGLDTQYF.

The sample holds a few counts of this clonotype. The chain links TRBV5-4 to TRBJ2-6, with D possibly TRBD1 on 6 matching bases. Germline V gene data show CDR1 as SGHNT and CDR2 as YYREEE (reference sequence). Trimming left V 7 bases short and J 0 bases short, with 26 bases between. The CDR3 runs 20 residues. CDR3 bases: TGTGCCAGCCGAAGTGGAATGGGGGCCGGTCTGAGCTCTGGGGCCAACGTCCTGACTTTC. Translating gives CASRSGMGAGLSSGANVLTF. The full variable domain, its missing parts supplied by reference TRBV5-4 and TRBJ2-6, is ETGVTQSPTHLIKTRGQQVTLRCSSQSGHNTVSWYQQALGQGPQFIFQYYREEENGRGNFPPRFSGLQFPNYSSELNVNALELDDSALYLCASRSGMGAGLSSGANVLTFGAGSRLTVL.

The genes are TRBV6-5 and TRBJ2-5; the match to TRBD1 covers 10 bases. The CDR3 spans 15 residues. V lost 2 bases, J lost 3 bases, and 3 bases stayed unmatched. Germline V CDR1 and CDR2: MNHEY, SVGAGI. The CDR3 sequence is CASSYAGQGKETQYF. CDR3 in DNA: TGTGCCAGCAGTTACGCGGGACAGGGGAAAGAGACCCAGTACTTC.